This T cell receptor (beta chain) was documented in a study of blood T cell repertoires in COVID-19. Across the whole study: Material from acute and convalescent COVID-19 was sourced from the United States, Italy and Spain. PBMCs, B-cell-depleted T cells, or T cells were the source of the cDNA or gDNA that made up the material.

Per the germline V gene, CDR1 is SGHRS and CDR2 is YFSETQ. CDR3 length: 14 amino acids. Deletions cut 0 bases from V and 5 bases from J, with 11 bases between. Source study methods: Amplification from reference gene primers served as the basis for estimated nucleated cell counts. Libraries were prepared by immunoSEQ multiplex PCR; TCRdb keeps only in-frame clonotypes and omits some of them. V and J calls and clone size are as listed in that table; D and trimming were resolved from the DNA. This sample has under 300,000 clones, with around 83% found just once. This sequence originates from a man younger than 35 with active or convalescent COVID-19. The specimen was peripheral blood. The chain joins TRBV5-1 to TRBJ1-2, with D unclear. The CDR3 DNA is TGCGCCAGCAGCTTGGAAGGTGGGAGATATGGCTACACCTTC. Translation: CASSLEGGRYGYTF.